This T cell receptor (beta chain) was documented in a study of OX40 agonist ivuxolimab in advanced cancers. Overall study context: At doses from 0.01 to 10 mg/kg, patients were given intravenous ivuxolimab every 2 weeks. Three partial responders included one hepatocellular carcinoma patient and two cutaneous melanoma patients.

Trimming took off 3 bases at V and 6 bases at J, with 14 bases between the two ends. Germline-derived CDR1 and CDR2 are WNHNN and SYGVQD (reference sequence). CDR3 length: 15 amino acids. The sample holds a few counts of this clone. Libraries were prepared by immunoSEQ multiplex PCR; TCRdb keeps only in-frame clonotypes and omits some of them. Of about 14,000 clones listed, around 80% were seen once; the top ten hold roughly 15%. The receptor's source is an adult with an advanced solid tumor such as melanoma, head and neck, liver or kidney cancer. The chain has TRBV10-1 and TRBJ2-2; D might be TRBD2 (6 bases). This sample comprised CD4+ or CD8+ T cells sorted from blood, obtained in a trial of the OX40 agonist ivuxolimab. In DNA form, the CDR3 reads TGCGCCAGCAGTGACAGCAGACTAGATGCCGGGGAGCTGTTTTTT. The encoded protein is CASSDSRLDAGELFF.